These 11 T cell receptor beta chains came from one sample sequenced in a study of T cell repertoires in aging, cancer and after chemotherapy (dated 2019 in TCRdb). TCRdb records Illumina MiSeq as the sequencer. Rearranged TRB sequences spanning V, D and J segments were amplified by multiplex touch-down PCR using a mixed TRB-A/B primer pool. The public sequencing data were trimmed at Q25 with fastp and processed into clonotypes with MiXCR by TCRdb, which kept only in-frame beta chains. Each CDR3 protein gets just one entry, which takes the most common genes and DNA from the rows behind it. Within this sample are 13,000 or so distinct CDR3 sequences, with approximately 25% of them counted one time only. Around 50% of the sample comes from the top ten. TCR beta rearrangements were amplified from genomic DNA extracted from peripheral blood rather than from sorted cells or RNA. The source material was blood. The receptors were sampled from a human donor in good health.

This clonotype was picked up a small number of times. The V gene is TRBV7-9, the J gene TRBJ1-1; 7 positions agree with TRBD1. Germline CDR1 and CDR2: SEHNR and FQNEAQ (reference sequence). V was pared by 4 bases and J by 3 bases, with 5 bases of the junction left unmatched. CDR3 length equals 14 residues. CDR3 in DNA: TGTGCCAGCAGCTCGCGGACAGGAGACACTGAAGCTTTCTTT. Translating gives CASSSRTGDTEAFF. Full variable domain (remainder filled in from reference TRBV7-9 and TRBJ1-1): DTGVSQNPRHKITKRGQNVTFRCDPISEHNRLYWYRQTLGQGPEFLTYFQNEAQLEKSRLLSDRFSAERPKGSFSTLEIQRTEQGDSAMYLCASSSRTGDTEAFFGQGTRLTVV.

The chain has TRBV5-7 and TRBJ2-7, with a weak D call TRBD1 (7 bases). TRBV5-7 is an ORF, and what it does is uncertain. The CDR3 length is 17 residues. V was pared by 0 bases and J by 0 bases, with 16 bases between. The CDR3 DNA reads as TGTGCCAGCAGCTTGGAGCTGGAGGGGGCGGTCTCCTACGAGCAGTACTTC. As protein: CASSLELEGAVSYEQYF.

A few counts support this clonotype. The chain employs TRBV10-3 and TRBJ2-5; 8 bases line up with TRBD2. Germline V lookup: CDR1 ENHRY, CDR2 SYGVKD. Trimming removed 6 bases from V and 3 bases from J; junction bases left unmatched: 9. The length of the CDR3 is 15 residues. CDR3 nucleotide sequence: TGTGCCATCAGAGCGGGGGTCGTGCCTGAAGAGACCCAGTACTTC. Protein sequence: CAIRAGVVPEETQYF.

J is TRBJ2-7 and V is TRBV20-1; the match to TRBD1 covers 10 bases. V shed 0 bases, J shed 4 bases, and the junction held 6 bases outside the gene matches. The CDR3 is 15 amino acids. In germline, CDR1 is DFQATT, CDR2 SNEGSKA (reference sequence). CDR3 nucleotide sequence: TGCAGTGCTAGAGATGGGAGACAGGGGGCGTACGAGCAGTACTTC. It translates to CSARDGRQGAYEQYF.

The rearrangement links TRBV7-9 to TRBJ1-4, with 9 bases that match TRBD1. The ends lost 0 bases at V and 8 bases at J; junction bases unmatched: 4. From germline, CDR1 is SEHNR and CDR2 FQNEAQ (reference sequence). The CDR3 spans 15 residues. CDR3 nucleotide sequence: TGTGCCAGCAGCTTAGCGGGACAGGGAGGGGAAAAACTGTTTTTT. Amino acid sequence: CASSLAGQGGEKLFF.

The chain joins TRBV6-1 to TRBJ1-5; 8 nucleotides agree with TRBD1. The CDR3 sequence is 14 residues long. V lost 6 bases and J lost 7; bases outside the gene matches: 8. Germline V gives CDR1 MNHNS, CDR2 SASEGT. The CDR3 DNA follows: TGTGCCAGCAGACACGACAGGGGAAGACAGCCCCAGCATTTT. It codes for CASRHDRGRQPQHF.

This clonotype is labeled medium-sized. The CDR3 reads CASSAGPKGEQYF. The CDR3 DNA reads as TGTGCCAGCAGTGCGGGACCTAAGGGCGAGCAGTACTTC. The chain employs TRBV27 and TRBJ2-7, with D possibly matching TRBD2 (6 bases). Trimming took off 5 bases at V and 6 bases at J, with 14 bases between the two ends. Germline CDR1 MNHEY, CDR2 SMNVEV (reference sequence). CDR3 length equals 13 residues.

The gene calls are TRBV5-1 and TRBJ1-2; D is unresolved. Germline-derived CDR1 and CDR2 are SGHRS and YFSETQ. The CDR3 spans 15 residues. The V and J ends lost 5 bases and 2 bases respectively, with 16 bases between them. The CDR3 region is CASRPRTKENYGYTF. The CDR3 DNA sequence: TGCGCCAGCAGACCTCGGACGAAGGAAAACTATGGCTACACCTTC.

V usage is TRBV20-1 and J usage is TRBJ2-3, with 8 bases that match TRBD2. CDR1 DFQATT and CDR2 SNEGSKA come from the germline V gene (reference sequence). The V segment lost 1 base and the J segment 4 bases; nucleotides outside the gene matches: 4. This CDR3 has 14 amino acids. The CDR3 protein is CSARVGAGADTQYF. In nucleotides, the CDR3 is TGCAGTGCTAGAGTAGGAGCGGGGGCAGATACGCAGTATTTT.

This chain joins TRBV25-1 and TRBJ2-2, with D tentatively TRBD1 or TRBD2 (5 bases each). Germline V lookup: CDR1 MGHDK, CDR2 SYGVNS. V gave up 3 bases and J gave up 4 bases, with 18 bases separating them. This CDR3 has 17 amino acids. CDR3 coding DNA: TGTGCCAGCAGTGATCCCACCGGGACGGCGCGCACCGGGGAGCTGTTTTTT. This sequence encodes CASSDPTGTARTGELFF. Filled out from reference TRBV25-1 and TRBJ2-2, the complete variable domain reads EADIYQTPRYLVIGTGKKITLECSQTMGHDKMYWYQQDPGMELHLIHYSYGVNSTEKGDLSSESTVSRIRTEHFPLTLESARPSHTSQYLCASSDPTGTARTGELFFGEGSRLTVL.

This clonotype was found a few times. The chain uses TRBV12-3 or TRBV12-4 and TRBJ1-3; D remains ambiguous. The V and J ends lost 10 bases and 0 bases respectively, with 16 bases between them. This CDR3 is 15 amino acids long. In nucleotides, the CDR3 is TGTGCCACTCAGTTTGTACGTAACTCTGGAAACACCATATATTTT. This gives the protein CATQFVRNSGNTIYF.